These 27 T cell receptor beta chains originate from one sample sequenced in a study of blood T cell repertoires in COVID-19. Produced via immunoSEQ multiplex PCR; TCRdb's table is partial and in-frame only. This sample has some 89,000 clones, with 81% found just once. The sample was peripheral blood. Source of these receptors: a man in his sixties with acute or convalescent COVID-19.

V is TRBV5-1 and J is TRBJ2-1; D may be TRBD2 (7 bases). CDR1 and CDR2 (germline): SGHRS, YFSETQ. With 2 bases removed from V and 4 bases from J, the gap between germline ends came to 13 bases. CDR3 length equals 15 residues. The CDR3: CASSLTGGQYNEQFF. The CDR3 bases are TGCGCCAGCAGCTTAACGGGAGGACAGTACAATGAGCAGTTCTTC.

In DNA form, the CDR3 reads TGCGCCAGCAGCCACCCCGGGAGGTCGAGCACAGATACGCAGTATTTT. Residues: CASSHPGRSSTDTQYF. V usage is TRBV4-1 and J usage is TRBJ2-3, with 7 bases matching TRBD2. The CDR3 length is 16 residues. With V trimmed by 3 bases and J by 0 bases, 6 bases remained unmatched. Germline V lookup: CDR1 MGHRA, CDR2 YSYEKL.

The genes are TRBV7-2 and TRBJ1-5; 12 bases match TRBD1. The CDR3 extends over 18 amino acids. V was clipped by 0 bases and J by 0 bases; unmatched bases: 3. Germline CDR1 reads SGHTA; CDR2 reads FQGNSA. CDR3 amino acids: CASSLAGTGGSSNQPQHF. Here the CDR3 DNA reads TGTGCCAGCAGCTTAGCTGGGACAGGGGGCTCTAGCAATCAGCCCCAGCATTTT.

This clone appeared a few times. The gene calls are TRBV9 and TRBJ2-1; 7 nucleotides line up with TRBD2. From germline, CDR1 is SGDLS and CDR2 YYNGEE. The V and J ends lost 4 bases and 3 bases, in that order; junction bases with no gene match: 19. The CDR3 totals 19 residues. The CDR3 here is CASSLFRGRASGGYNEQFF. The CDR3, as DNA: TGTGCCAGCAGCTTGTTTCGGGGGAGGGCCTCCGGGGGCTACAATGAGCAGTTCTTC.

V is TRBV2 and J is TRBJ2-1; perhaps TRBD2 as D (5 bases). Germline lookup yields CDR1 SNHLY and CDR2 FYNNEI. The CDR3 contains 14 residues. V was clipped by 7 bases and J by 2 bases, with 12 bases between them. The CDR3 DNA is TGTGCCAGCACTCCACTCGGGACCTACAATGAGCAGTTCTTC. Protein product: CASTPLGTYNEQFF.

This chain uses TRBV4-3 with TRBJ2-7; D is perhaps TRBD1 (8 bases). The V gene's germline CDR1 is LGHNA and CDR2 YSLEER. This CDR3 spans 15 amino acids. With 6 bases removed from V and 1 base from J, the gap between germline ends came to 16 bases. In nucleotides, the CDR3 is TGCGCCAGCAGGGTCGACAGGGGACTATCCTACGAGCAGTACTTC. It translates to CASRVDRGLSYEQYF.

The chain is built from TRBV4-2 and TRBJ1-4; TRBD1 aligns across 9 bases. The CDR3 covers 17 residues. Losses at the gene ends were 0 bases for V and 7 bases for J; bases not matched to a gene: 9. In germline, CDR1 is LGHNA, CDR2 YNFKEQ. The CDR3 nucleotides are TGTGCCAGCAGCCAAGAATGGGCCGGGACAGGGTCTGAAAAACTGTTTTTT. It encodes CASSQEWAGTGSEKLFF.

This sequence joins TRBV6-4 and TRBJ1-3, with D perhaps matching TRBD1 (5 bases). The germline V and J ends were trimmed by 2 bases and 1 base, with 18 bases remaining between them. The CDR3 totals 18 residues. The V gene's germline CDR1 is MRHNA and CDR2 SNTAGT. CDR3 sequence (DNA): TGTGCCAGCAGTGACGGGGGAGGTCCGAGCGCTTCTGGAAACACCATATATTTT. Translating it yields CASSDGGGPSASGNTIYF.

V gene TRBV11-3 combines with J gene TRBJ2-3, with D possibly TRBD1 on 6 matching bases. The CDR3 loop spans 12 amino acids. The V gene's germline CDR1 is SGHNT and CDR2 YENEEA. V lost 4 bases and J 6 bases, leaving 8 bases between the germline ends. CDR3 DNA sequence: TGTGCCAGCAGCTACAGGGCGGATACGCAGTATTTT. Translating gives CASSYRADTQYF. The full variable domain, completed using reference TRBV11-3 and TRBJ2-3, is EAGVVQSPRYKIIEKKQPVAFWCNPISGHNTLYWYLQNLGQGPELLIRYENEEAVDDSQLPKDRFSAERLKGVDSTLKIQPAELGDSAVYLCASSYRADTQYFGPGTRLTVL.

J is TRBJ2-7 and V is TRBV3-1 (or the pseudogene TRBV3-2); a weak D match, TRBD1 (6 bases). Germline V lookup: CDR1 LGHDT, CDR2 YNNKEL (reference sequence). Deletions cut 5 bases from V and 4 bases from J, with 18 bases between. The CDR3 has 15 residues. This CDR3 reads CASSSNTGNWYEQYF. DNA for the CDR3: TGTGCCAGCAGCTCGAATACAGGGAATTGGTACGAGCAGTACTTC.

The V gene is TRBV7-9, the J gene TRBJ2-3; maybe TRBD2 (6 bases). V was pared by 5 bases and J by 1 base, with 13 bases between. The CDR3 extends over 15 amino acids. Germline CDR1 SEHNR, CDR2 FQNEAQ (reference sequence). CDR3 loop: CASSPRDWGTDTQYF. The CDR3 region has the DNA TGTGCCAGCAGCCCGCGGGACTGGGGCACAGATACGCAGTATTTT.

This rearrangement joins TRBV20-1 to TRBJ2-1, with 7 bases lining up with TRBD2. Unmatched junction bases numbered 10, after V lost 7 bases and J lost 13 bases. The CDR3 has 11 amino acids. Germline V gives CDR1 DFQATT, CDR2 SNEGSKA (reference sequence). CDR3 coding DNA: TGCAGTGTCGTTGCGGGGGAACCTCAGTTCTTC. As protein: CSVVAGEPQFF.

This clone is a singleton in its sample. The chain recombines TRBV7-9 with TRBJ2-1; 10 positions match TRBD2. Germline V CDR1 and CDR2: SEHNR, FQNEAQ (reference sequence). The CDR3 has 15 residues. Trimming at V came to 1 base and at J to 5 bases, leaving 2 bases not matched to a gene. The CDR3 DNA sequence: TGTGCCAGCAGCTTAGGGACTAGCGGAAACAATGAGCAGTTCTTC. The encoded protein is CASSLGTSGNNEQFF.

The chain recombines TRBV15 with TRBJ2-4; TRBD1 matches at 10 bases. CDR3 length: 15 amino acids. J gave up 3 bases and V 5 bases, and 4 bases lay outside the gene matches. Germline CDR1 LNHNV, CDR2 YYDKDF (reference sequence). CDR3 DNA: TGTGCCACCAGCGGGGGGACAGGGGTCAAAAACATTCAGTACTTC. Translation gives CATSGGTGVKNIQYF.

This chain connects TRBV7-9 to TRBJ1-1, with 7 bases that match TRBD1. Germline V CDR1 and CDR2: SEHNR, FQNEAQ (reference sequence). The V gene end was trimmed by 3 bases and the J gene end by 5 bases; junction bases not matched to a gene: 3. This CDR3 region has 13 residues. Here the CDR3 DNA reads TGTGCCAGCAGCTTCGGGGACAGTACTGAAGCTTTCTTT. Translation: CASSFGDSTEAFF. Full variable domain (outside the CDR3, taken from reference TRBV7-9 and TRBJ1-1): DTGVSQNPRHKITKRGQNVTFRCDPISEHNRLYWYRQTLGQGPEFLTYFQNEAQLEKSRLLSDRFSAERPKGSFSTLEIQRTEQGDSAMYLCASSFGDSTEAFFGQGTRLTVV.

The chain employs TRBV11-3 and TRBJ2-7; maybe TRBD1 (6 bases). The CDR3 is made up of 13 amino acids. The V and J ends lost 5 bases and 5 bases respectively, with 13 bases between them. Germline values: CDR1 SGHNT, CDR2 YENEEA. CDR3 in amino acids: CASSAEQGHEQYF. In DNA form, the CDR3 reads TGTGCCAGCAGCGCCGAACAGGGCCACGAGCAGTACTTC. The variable domain in full, completed from reference TRBV11-3 and TRBJ2-7, reads EAGVVQSPRYKIIEKKQPVAFWCNPISGHNTLYWYLQNLGQGPELLIRYENEEAVDDSQLPKDRFSAERLKGVDSTLKIQPAELGDSAVYLCASSAEQGHEQYFGPGTRLTVT.

The chain is built from TRBV6-6 and TRBJ2-7; 12 bases are shared with TRBD2. The germline CDR1 and CDR2 sequences are MNHNY and SVGAGI (reference sequence). The CDR3 totals 15 residues. Losses at the gene ends were 4 bases for V and 3 bases for J; bases not matched to a gene: 4. The CDR3 DNA reads TGTGCCAGCAGTTCGACTAGCGGGGGTTTCTACGAGCAGTACTTC. This gives the protein CASSSTSGGFYEQYF.

The chain employs TRBV29-1 and TRBJ2-5; TRBD1 might be the D (6 bases). CDR3 length: 14 amino acids. The ends were cut back, 2 bases at V and 5 bases at J, with 15 bases in the middle. Germline values: CDR1 SQVTM, CDR2 ANQGSEA. CDR3 bases: TGCAGCGTTGAAATCAGGGGTTTCGGTGAGACCCAGTACTTC. Its translation is CSVEIRGFGETQYF.

This chain links TRBV30 with TRBJ2-7; perhaps TRBD1 as D (5 bases). This CDR3 is built from 12 residues. From germline, CDR1 is GTSNPN and CDR2 SVGIG (reference sequence). V was clipped by 2 bases and J by 5 bases, with 10 bases between them. The CDR3, as DNA: TGTGCCTGGAGTCTTAAGGGGAACGAGCAGTACTTC. It translates to CAWSLKGNEQYF.

This clone was observed a single time. In nucleotides, the CDR3 is TGCGCCAGCAGTCTCTCTCCAGCGGGAGAATCTGGGGCCAACGTCCTGACTTTC. Translating it yields CASSLSPAGESGANVLTF. The chain couples TRBV10-2 to TRBJ2-6, with TRBD2 identical over 8 bases. Trimming cost V 5 bases and J 1 base; bases outside gene matches: 10. Germline-derived CDR1 and CDR2 are WSHSY and SAAADI. The CDR3 length is 18 residues.

The chain employs TRBV9 and TRBJ2-5; the match to TRBD2 covers 12 bases. Germline loops: CDR1 SGDLS, CDR2 YYNGEE. CDR3 length equals 16 residues. V lost 0 bases, J lost 4 bases, and 4 bases stayed unmatched. CDR3 in DNA: TGTGCCAGCAGCGTAGTCCCTAGCGGGGGGGGAGAGACCCAGTACTTC. As protein: CASSVVPSGGGETQYF.

This chain connects TRBV5-1 to TRBJ2-2, with TRBD1 identical over 9 bases. Looked up from germline, CDR1 is SGHRS and CDR2 is YFSETQ. The trim removed 4 bases at V and 5 bases at J, leaving 9 bases unmatched. The CDR3 length is 16 residues. The CDR3 reads CASSPARDRVTGELFF. The CDR3, as DNA: TGCGCCAGCAGCCCGGCCCGGGACAGGGTGACCGGGGAGCTGTTTTTT.

The V and J genes are TRBV7-9 and TRBJ2-3; no firm D call. This CDR3 comprises 14 residues. The germline V gene encodes CDR1 SEHNR and CDR2 FQNEAQ (reference sequence). V was trimmed by 2 bases and J by 2 bases, leaving 8 bases between them. The CDR3 sequence is CASSLIFITDTQYF. DNA for the CDR3: TGTGCCAGCAGCTTAATTTTCATCACAGATACGCAGTATTTT.

V usage is TRBV7-2 and J usage is TRBJ1-5, with 7 bases fitting TRBD1. The trim removed 1 base at V and 2 bases at J, leaving 2 bases unmatched. This CDR3 is 15 amino acids long. From germline, CDR1 is SGHTA and CDR2 FQGNSA. CDR3 loop: CASSLGGTGNQPQHF. The CDR3 region has the DNA TGTGCCAGCAGCTTAGGGGGGACAGGCAATCAGCCCCAGCATTTT.

The chain carries TRBV29-1 and TRBJ2-3, with 8 bases fitting TRBD1. The V and J ends lost 6 bases and 0 bases, in that order; junction bases with no gene match: 8. The CDR3 length is 15 residues. Germline V gene lookup returns CDR1 SQVTM and CDR2 ANQGSEA. The CDR3 DNA reads as TGCAGCGTGCGAGGGACAGGAGTAAGCACAGATACGCAGTATTTT. Amino acid sequence: CSVRGTGVSTDTQYF.

There are a few counts of this clone. The CDR3 nucleotides are TGTGCCAGCAGTACGTTGACAGGTGCCGTGGGCTACACCTTC. It translates to CASSTLTGAVGYTF. The chain carries TRBV6-5 and TRBJ1-2, with a tentative D call TRBD1 (6 bases). This CDR3 has 14 amino acids. CDR1 and CDR2 (germline): MNHEY, SVGAGI. V was cut by 5 bases and J by 8 bases, with 18 bases left in between.

The chain has TRBV30 and TRBJ2-2; 9 bases match TRBD1. CDR1 is GTSNPN and CDR2 is SVGIG in the germline V gene (reference sequence). Losses at the gene ends were 2 bases for V and 4 bases for J; bases not matched to a gene: 8. The CDR3 spans 16 residues. The CDR3 protein is CAWSRLGTGPTGELFF. The DNA of the CDR3 is TGTGCCTGGAGTCGGTTGGGGACAGGGCCCACCGGGGAGCTGTTTTTT.